Described below is a single T cell receptor beta chain sequence and its context. V dropped 7 bases and J dropped 2 bases, with 10 bases sitting between them. CDR1 is SGHVS, CDR2 FQNEAQ, per germline. The CDR3 is 13 residues long. The repertoire was sequenced with immunoSEQ multiplex PCR; TCRdb's copy has only in-frame clones and lacks some. The sample contains about 24,000 clones, 55% to 70% of which appear only once. This specimen belongs to a study of T cell clones after liver transplantation. Study details: Blood was drawn pre-transplant, before withdrawal, and after full or failed withdrawal.

This rearrangement joins TRBV7-8 to TRBJ2-3; D call uncertain. The sequencing here drew on CD4+ T cells from blood, taken before liver transplant. This sequence originates from a human donor who received a liver transplant. The chain's CDR3 is CASTEVYTDTQYF. Here the CDR3 DNA reads TGTGCCAGCACCGAGGTTTACACAGATACGCAGTATTTT.